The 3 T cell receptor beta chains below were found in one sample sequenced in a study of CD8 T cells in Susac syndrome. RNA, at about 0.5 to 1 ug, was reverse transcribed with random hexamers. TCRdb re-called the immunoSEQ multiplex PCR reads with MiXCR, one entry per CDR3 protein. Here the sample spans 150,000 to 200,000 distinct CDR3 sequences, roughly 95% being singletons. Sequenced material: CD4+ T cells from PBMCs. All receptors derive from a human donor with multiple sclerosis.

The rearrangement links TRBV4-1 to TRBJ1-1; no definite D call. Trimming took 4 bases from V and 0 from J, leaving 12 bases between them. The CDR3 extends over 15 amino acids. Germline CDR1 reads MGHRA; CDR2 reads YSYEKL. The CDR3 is CASSRRADMNTEAFF. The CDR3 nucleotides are TGCGCCAGCAGCCGACGGGCAGACATGAACACTGAAGCTTTCTTT.

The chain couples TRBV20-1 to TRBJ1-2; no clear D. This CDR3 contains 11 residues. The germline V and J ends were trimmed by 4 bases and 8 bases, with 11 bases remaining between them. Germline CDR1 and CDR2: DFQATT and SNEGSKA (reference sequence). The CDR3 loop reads CSATLRPGYTF. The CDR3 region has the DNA TGCAGTGCTACCCTTAGGCCCGGCTACACCTTC.

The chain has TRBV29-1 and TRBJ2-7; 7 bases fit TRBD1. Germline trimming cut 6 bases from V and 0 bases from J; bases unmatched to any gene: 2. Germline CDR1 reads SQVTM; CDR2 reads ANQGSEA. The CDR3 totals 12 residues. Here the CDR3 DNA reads TGCAGCGTAGCAGGGGGCTCCTACGAGCAGTACTTC. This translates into CSVAGGSYEQYF.